What follows is one T cell receptor beta chain and its context. The length of the CDR3 is 16 residues. V gave up 3 bases and J gave up 5 bases; unmatched junction bases: 11. From germline, CDR1 is LNHDA and CDR2 SQIVND (reference sequence). The data originate from a study of blood T cell repertoires in COVID-19. Under the authors' procedure: Amplification from reference gene primers served as the basis for estimated nucleated cell counts. TCRdb's table, derived via immunoSEQ multiplex PCR, lists solely in-frame clones and lacks some. The V and J calls and the clone size are those of that table, but D and trimming were determined from the DNA. This repertoire shows approximately 220,000 clones, about 80% found once; its top ten account for roughly 1.3%.

This clonotype was sampled from a woman between 40 and 50 years old with acute COVID-19. The sequenced sample was PBMCs or T cells enriched from blood (not recorded which). V gene TRBV19 combines with J gene TRBJ2-7, with 9 bases matching TRBD1. The CDR3: CASSMASGTGLDEQYF. Written as DNA, the CDR3 is TGTGCCAGTAGTATGGCATCCGGGACAGGGCTGGACGAGCAGTACTTC.